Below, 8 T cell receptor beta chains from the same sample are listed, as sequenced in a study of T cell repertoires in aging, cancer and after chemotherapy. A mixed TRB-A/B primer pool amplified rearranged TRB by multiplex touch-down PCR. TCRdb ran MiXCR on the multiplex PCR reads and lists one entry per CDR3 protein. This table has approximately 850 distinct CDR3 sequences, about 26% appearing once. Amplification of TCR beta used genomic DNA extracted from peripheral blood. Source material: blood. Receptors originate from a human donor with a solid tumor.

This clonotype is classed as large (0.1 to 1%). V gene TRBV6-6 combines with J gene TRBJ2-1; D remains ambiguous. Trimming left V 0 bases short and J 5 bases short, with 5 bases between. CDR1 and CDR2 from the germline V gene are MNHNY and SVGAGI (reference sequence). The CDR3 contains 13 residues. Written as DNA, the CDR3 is TGTGCCAGCAGTTACTCCCAGAACAATGAGCAGTTCTTC. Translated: CASSYSQNNEQFF.

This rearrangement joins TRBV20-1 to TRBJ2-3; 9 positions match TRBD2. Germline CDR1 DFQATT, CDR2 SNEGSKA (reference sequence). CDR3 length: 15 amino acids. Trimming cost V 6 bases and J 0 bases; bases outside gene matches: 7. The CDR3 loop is CSASGGSASTDTQYF. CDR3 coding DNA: TGCAGTGCCAGCGGGGGGTCGGCTAGCACAGATACGCAGTATTTT.

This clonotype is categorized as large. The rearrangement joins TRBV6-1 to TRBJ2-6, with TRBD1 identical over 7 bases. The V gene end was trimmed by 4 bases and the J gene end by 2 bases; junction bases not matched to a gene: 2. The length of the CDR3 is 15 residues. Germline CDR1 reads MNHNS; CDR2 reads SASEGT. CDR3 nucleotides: TGTGCCAGCAGTGTCGACAGGGCTGGGGCCAACGTCCTGACTTTC. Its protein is CASSVDRAGANVLTF.

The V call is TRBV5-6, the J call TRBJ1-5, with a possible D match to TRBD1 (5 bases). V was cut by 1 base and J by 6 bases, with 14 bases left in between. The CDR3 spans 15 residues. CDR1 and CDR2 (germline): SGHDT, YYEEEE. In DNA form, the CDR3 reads TGTGCCAGCAGCTTGCAGGGTGGGTGGATTCAGCCCCAGCATTTT. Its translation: CASSLQGGWIQPQHF. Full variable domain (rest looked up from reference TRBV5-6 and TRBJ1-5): DAGVTQSPTHLIKTRGQQVTLRCSPKSGHDTVSWYQQALGQGPQFIFQYYEEEERQRGNFPDRFSGHQFPNYSSELNVNALLLGDSALYLCASSLQGGWIQPQHFGDGTRLSIL.

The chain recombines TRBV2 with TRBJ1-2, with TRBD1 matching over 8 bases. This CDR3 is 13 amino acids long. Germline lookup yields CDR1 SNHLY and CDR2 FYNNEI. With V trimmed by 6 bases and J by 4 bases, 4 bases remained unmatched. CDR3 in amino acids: CASRLTGGYGYTF. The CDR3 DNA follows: TGTGCCAGCAGATTAACAGGGGGCTATGGCTACACCTTC.

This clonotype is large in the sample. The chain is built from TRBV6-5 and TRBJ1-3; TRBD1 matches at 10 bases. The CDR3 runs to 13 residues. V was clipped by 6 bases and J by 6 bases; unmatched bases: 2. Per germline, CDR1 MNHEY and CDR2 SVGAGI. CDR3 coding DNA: TGTGCCAGCAGGGGACAGGGGAAAAACACCATATATTTT. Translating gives CASRGQGKNTIYF.

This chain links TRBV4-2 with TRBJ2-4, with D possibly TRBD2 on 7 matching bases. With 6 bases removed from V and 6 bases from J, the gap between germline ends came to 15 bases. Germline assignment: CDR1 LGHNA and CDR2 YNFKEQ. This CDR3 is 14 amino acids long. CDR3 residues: CASSPLGGGNIQYF. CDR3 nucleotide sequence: TGTGCCAGCAGTCCCCTAGGGGGGGGAAACATTCAGTACTTC.

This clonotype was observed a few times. The CDR3 DNA sequence: TGTGCCAGCAGCCCCGGGGCTAGCGGAAACAATGAGCAGTTCTTC. It specifies CASSPGASGNNEQFF. The V call is TRBV5-4, the J call TRBJ2-1, with TRBD2 matching over 7 bases. The V segment lost 4 bases and the J segment 5 bases; nucleotides outside the gene matches: 9. The germline gives CDR1 SGHNT, CDR2 YYREEE (reference sequence). The CDR3 contains 15 residues.